This T cell receptor beta chain appears in the sequencing data of a study of response to subunit inactivated influenza vaccine. TCRdb redid the calling of the RT-PCR reads with MiXCR, one entry per CDR3 protein. The table lists over 800,000 distinct CDR3 sequences, over 20% of them singletons. Trimming took 6 bases from V and 3 from J; bases not matched to a gene: 9. This CDR3 is built from 16 residues. Germline values: CDR1 SGHRS, CDR2 YFSETQ. This TCR came from a man aged 45-65 years who received an inactivated influenza vaccine. The chain employs TRBV5-1 and TRBJ2-3, with 11 nucleotides matching TRBD2. This material consisted of PBMCs from blood, taken less than 6 days after vaccination. CDR3 amino acids: CASIHGTSGITDTQYF. The CDR3 DNA is TGCGCCAGCATCCACGGGACTAGCGGAATAACAGATACGCAGTATTTT.